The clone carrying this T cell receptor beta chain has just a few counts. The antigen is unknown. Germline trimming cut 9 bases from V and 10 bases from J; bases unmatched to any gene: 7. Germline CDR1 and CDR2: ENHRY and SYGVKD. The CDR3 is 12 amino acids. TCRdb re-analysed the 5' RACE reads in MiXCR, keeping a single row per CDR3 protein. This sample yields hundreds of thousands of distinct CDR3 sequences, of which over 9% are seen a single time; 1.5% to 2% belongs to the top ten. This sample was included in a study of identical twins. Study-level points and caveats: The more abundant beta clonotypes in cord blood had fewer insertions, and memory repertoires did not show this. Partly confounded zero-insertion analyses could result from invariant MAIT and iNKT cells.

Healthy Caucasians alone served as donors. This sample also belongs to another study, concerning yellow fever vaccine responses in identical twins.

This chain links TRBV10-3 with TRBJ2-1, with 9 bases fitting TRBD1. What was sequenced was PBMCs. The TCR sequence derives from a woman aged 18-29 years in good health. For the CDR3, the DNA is TGTGCCATAGGACAGGGGCTGGGAGAGCAGTTCTTC. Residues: CAIGQGLGEQFF.